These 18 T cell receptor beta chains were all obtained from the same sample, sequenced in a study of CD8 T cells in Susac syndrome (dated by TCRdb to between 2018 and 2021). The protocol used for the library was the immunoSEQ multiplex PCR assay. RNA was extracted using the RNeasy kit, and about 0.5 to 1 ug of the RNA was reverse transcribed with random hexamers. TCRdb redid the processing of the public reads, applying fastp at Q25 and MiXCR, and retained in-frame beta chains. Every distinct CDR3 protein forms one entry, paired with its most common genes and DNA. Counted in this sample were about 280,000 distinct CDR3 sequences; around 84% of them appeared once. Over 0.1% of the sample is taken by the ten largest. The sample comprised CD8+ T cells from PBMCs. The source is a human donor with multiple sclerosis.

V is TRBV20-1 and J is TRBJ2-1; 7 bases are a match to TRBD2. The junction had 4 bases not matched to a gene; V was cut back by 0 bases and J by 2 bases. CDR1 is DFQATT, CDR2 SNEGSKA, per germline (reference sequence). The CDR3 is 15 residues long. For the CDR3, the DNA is TGCAGTGCTAGAGAACCCGGGACTACCTACAATGAGCAGTTCTTC. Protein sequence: CSAREPGTTYNEQFF.

This CDR3 reads CASSLGPGASSYEQYF. CDR3 nucleotide sequence: TGTGCCAGCAGTTTAGGGCCCGGGGCGAGCTCCTACGAGCAGTACTTC. This chain connects TRBV27 to TRBJ2-7; D might be TRBD1 or TRBD2, each matching 5 bases. The V end lost 2 bases, the J end lost 0 bases, and 14 bases lay between the germline ends. From germline, CDR1 is MNHEY and CDR2 SMNVEV (reference sequence). The CDR3 is 16 residues long.

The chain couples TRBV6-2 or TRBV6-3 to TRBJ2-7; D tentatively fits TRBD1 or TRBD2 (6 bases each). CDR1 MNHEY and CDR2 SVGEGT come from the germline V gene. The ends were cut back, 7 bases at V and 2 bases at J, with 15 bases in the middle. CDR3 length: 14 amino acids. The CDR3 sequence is CASTNGGYAYEQYF. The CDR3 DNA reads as TGTGCCAGCACCAACGGGGGCTACGCCTACGAGCAGTACTTC.

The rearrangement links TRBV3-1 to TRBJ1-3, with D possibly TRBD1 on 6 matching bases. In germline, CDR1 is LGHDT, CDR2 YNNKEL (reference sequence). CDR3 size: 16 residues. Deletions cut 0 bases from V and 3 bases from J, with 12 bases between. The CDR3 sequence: CASSQDLRTVGNTIYF. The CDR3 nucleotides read TGTGCCAGCAGCCAAGATCTTAGGACAGTTGGAAACACCATATATTTT. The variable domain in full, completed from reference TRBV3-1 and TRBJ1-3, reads DTAVSQTPKYLVTQMGNDKSIKCEQNLGHDTMYWYKQDSKKFLKIMFSYNNKELIINETVPNRFSPKSPDKAHLNLHINSLELGDSAVYFCASSQDLRTVGNTIYFGEGSWLTVV.

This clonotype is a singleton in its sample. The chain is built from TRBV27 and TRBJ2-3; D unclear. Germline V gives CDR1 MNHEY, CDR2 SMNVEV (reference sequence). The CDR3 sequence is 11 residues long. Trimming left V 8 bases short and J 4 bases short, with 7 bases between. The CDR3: CASGRSDTQYF. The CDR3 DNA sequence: TGTGCCAGCGGGCGCTCAGATACGCAGTATTTT.

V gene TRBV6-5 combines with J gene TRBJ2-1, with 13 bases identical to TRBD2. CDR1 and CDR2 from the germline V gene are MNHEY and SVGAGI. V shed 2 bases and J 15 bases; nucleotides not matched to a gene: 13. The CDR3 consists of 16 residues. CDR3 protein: CASSYIWTSGRRRGFF. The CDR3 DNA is TGTGCCAGCAGTTACATCTGGACTAGCGGGAGAAGAAGGGGGTTCTTC.

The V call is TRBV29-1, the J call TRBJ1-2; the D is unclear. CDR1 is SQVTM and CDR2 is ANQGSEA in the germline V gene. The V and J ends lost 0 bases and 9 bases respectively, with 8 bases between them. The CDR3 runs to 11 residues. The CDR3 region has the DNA TGCAGCGTTGAAGATCGGGTGAGCTACACCTTC. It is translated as CSVEDRVSYTF.

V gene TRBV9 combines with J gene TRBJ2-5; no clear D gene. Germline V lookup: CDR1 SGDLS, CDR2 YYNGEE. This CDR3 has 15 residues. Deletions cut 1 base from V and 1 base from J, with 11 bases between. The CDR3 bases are TGTGCCAGCAGCGTATCGGGCAGAAGCCAAGAGACCCAGTACTTC. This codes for CASSVSGRSQETQYF.

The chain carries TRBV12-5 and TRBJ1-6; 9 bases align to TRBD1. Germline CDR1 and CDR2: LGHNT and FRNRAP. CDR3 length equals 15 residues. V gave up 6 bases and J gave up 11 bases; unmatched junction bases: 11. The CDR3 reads CASGSPGQGHPPLHF. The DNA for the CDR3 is TGTGCTAGTGGATCACCGGGACAGGGACATCCACCCCTCCACTTT.

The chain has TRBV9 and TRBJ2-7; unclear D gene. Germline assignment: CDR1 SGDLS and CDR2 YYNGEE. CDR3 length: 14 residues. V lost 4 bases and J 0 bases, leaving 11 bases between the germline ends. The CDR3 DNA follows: TGTGCCAGCAGCTCATATAGGAGCTCCTACGAGCAGTACTTC. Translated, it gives CASSSYRSSYEQYF.

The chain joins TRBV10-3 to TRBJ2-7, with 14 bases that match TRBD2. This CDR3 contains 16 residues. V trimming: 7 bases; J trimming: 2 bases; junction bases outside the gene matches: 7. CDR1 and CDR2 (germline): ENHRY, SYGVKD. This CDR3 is CAITTGTSGSAYEQYF. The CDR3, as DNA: TGTGCCATCACCACCGGGACTAGCGGGAGTGCCTACGAGCAGTACTTC.

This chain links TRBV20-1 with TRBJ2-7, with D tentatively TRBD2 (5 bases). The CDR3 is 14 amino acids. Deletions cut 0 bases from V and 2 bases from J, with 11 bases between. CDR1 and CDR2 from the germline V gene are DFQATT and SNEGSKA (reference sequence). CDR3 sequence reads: CSAREETTTYEQYF. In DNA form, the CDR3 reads TGCAGTGCTAGAGAGGAGACTACCACCTACGAGCAGTACTTC.

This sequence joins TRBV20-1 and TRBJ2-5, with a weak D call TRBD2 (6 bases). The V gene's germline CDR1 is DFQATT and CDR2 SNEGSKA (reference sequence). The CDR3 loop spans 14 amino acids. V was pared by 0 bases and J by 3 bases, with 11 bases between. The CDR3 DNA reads TGCAGTGCTAGAGAGAGTAGCGGAGAAGAGACCCAGTACTTC. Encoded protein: CSARESSGEETQYF.

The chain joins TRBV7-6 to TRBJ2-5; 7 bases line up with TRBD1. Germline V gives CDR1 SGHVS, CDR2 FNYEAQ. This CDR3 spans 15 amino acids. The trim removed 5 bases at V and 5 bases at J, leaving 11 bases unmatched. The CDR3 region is CASSPGDRVGETQYF. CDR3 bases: TGTGCCAGCAGCCCCGGAGACAGGGTCGGGGAGACCCAGTACTTC. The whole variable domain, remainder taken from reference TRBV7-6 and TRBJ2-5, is GAGVSQSPRYKVTKRGQDVALRCDPISGHVSLYWYRQALGQGPEFLTYFNYEAQQDKSGLPNDRFSAERPEGSISTLTIQRTEQRDSAMYRCASSPGDRVGETQYFGPGTRLLVL.

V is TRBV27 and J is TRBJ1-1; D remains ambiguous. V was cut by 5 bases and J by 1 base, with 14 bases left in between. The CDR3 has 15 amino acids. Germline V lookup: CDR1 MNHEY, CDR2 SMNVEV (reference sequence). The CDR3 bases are TGTGCCAGCAGTGAGGACGGTTCCAGGAACACTGAAGCTTTCTTT. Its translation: CASSEDGSRNTEAFF.

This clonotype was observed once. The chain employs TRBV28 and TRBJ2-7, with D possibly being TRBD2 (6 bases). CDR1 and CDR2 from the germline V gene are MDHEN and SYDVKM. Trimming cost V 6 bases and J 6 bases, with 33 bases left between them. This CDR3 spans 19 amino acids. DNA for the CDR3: TGTGCCAGCAGCCCCCAGCGGCTTCGTGCGGGAAATCTGGGGGGCGAGCAGTACTTC. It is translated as CASSPQRLRAGNLGGEQYF.

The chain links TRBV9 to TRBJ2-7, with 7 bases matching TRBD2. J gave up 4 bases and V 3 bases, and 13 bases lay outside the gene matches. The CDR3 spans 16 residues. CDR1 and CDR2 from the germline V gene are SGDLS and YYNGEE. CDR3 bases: TGTGCCAGCAGCGCCCAAAGCGGGACTCCGAAGTACGAGCAGTACTTC. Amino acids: CASSAQSGTPKYEQYF.

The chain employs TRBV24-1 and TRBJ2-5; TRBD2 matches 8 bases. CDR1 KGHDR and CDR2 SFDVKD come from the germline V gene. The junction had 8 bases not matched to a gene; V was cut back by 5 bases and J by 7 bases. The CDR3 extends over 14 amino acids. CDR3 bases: TGTGCCACCAGTGGTAACGGGGGGGAAGGGACCCAGTACTTC. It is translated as CATSGNGGEGTQYF.